The 2 T cell receptor beta chains listed next were all sequenced from one sample in a study of CD8+ T cells in alopecia areata. Treatment here: oral pan-JAK inhibitor, 5-10 mg twice daily. After isolation, RNA underwent reverse transcription to generate cDNA as the sequencing template. The assay was immunoSEQ multiplex PCR, and TCRdb's table has in-frame clones only and misses some. The sample consists of over 150,000 clones, 53% of them appearing once. The sample consisted of CD8+ T cells sorted from blood, taken at week 24, from a patient treated with tofacitinib. These receptor sequences come from a human donor with alopecia areata.

This sequence joins TRBV27 and TRBJ1-5; weak D call: TRBD1 (6 bases). V was clipped by 0 bases and J by 5 bases, with 11 bases between them. CDR1 and CDR2 from the germline V gene are MNHEY and SMNVEV (reference sequence). The CDR3 has 15 amino acids. CDR3 region: CASSLSMEGDQPQHF. In DNA, the CDR3 is TGTGCCAGCAGTTTATCAATGGAGGGGGATCAGCCCCAGCATTTT.

This clone was seen only a few times. The chain uses TRBV7-8 and TRBJ1-4; D is possibly TRBD1 (5 bases). The germline V gene has CDR1 SGHVS and CDR2 FQNEAQ. The CDR3 length is 16 residues. Trimming stripped 6 bases from V and 2 bases from J, with 16 bases between. The CDR3 region has the DNA TGTGCCAGCAGACTTAAGGGGAGCGGCACTAATGAAAAACTGTTTTTT. The encoded protein is CASRLKGSGTNEKLFF.